This T cell receptor (beta chain) derives from a study of blood T cell repertoires in COVID-19. About the research overall: From T cells, B-cell-depleted T cells, or PBMCs came the material, which was cDNA or gDNA.

Assay: immunoSEQ multiplex PCR; the TCRdb copy retains only in-frame clones and omits some. The data contain hundreds of thousands of clones, 89% of them singletons. The CDR3 totals 14 residues. The germline V gene has CDR1 MNHEY and CDR2 SMNVEV (reference sequence). V lost 5 bases and J 3 bases, leaving 11 bases between the germline ends. This study enrolled people aged about 18 to 90 from around 25 US geographic areas. Cohort 3 donors counted as recovered after two negative PCRs, clearance, or resolved symptoms. The source of this sequence is a man between 60 and 70 years old who had recovered from COVID-19. This chain links TRBV27 with TRBJ1-5; possibly TRBD1 for D (5 bases). The source material was PBMCs or T cells enriched from blood (not recorded which). The CDR3 spells CASSLGGVNQPQHF. CDR3 DNA sequence: TGTGCCAGCAGTCTTGGAGGGGTCAATCAGCCCCAGCATTTT.